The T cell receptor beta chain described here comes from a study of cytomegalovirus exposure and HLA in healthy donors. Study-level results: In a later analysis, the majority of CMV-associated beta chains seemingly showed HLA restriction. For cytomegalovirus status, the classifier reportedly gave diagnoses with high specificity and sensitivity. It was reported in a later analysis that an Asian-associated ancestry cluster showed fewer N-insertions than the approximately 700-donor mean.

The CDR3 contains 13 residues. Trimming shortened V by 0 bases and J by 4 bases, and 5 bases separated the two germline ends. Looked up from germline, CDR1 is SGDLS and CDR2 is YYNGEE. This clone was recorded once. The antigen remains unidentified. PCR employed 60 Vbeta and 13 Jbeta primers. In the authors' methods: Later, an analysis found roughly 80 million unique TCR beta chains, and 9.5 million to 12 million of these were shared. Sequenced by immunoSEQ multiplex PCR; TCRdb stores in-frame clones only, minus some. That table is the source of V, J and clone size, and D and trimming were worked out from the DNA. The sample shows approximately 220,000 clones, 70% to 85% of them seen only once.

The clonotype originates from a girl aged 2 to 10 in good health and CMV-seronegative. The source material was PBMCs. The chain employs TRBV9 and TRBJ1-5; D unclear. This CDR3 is CASSVDPNQPQHF. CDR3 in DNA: TGTGCCAGCAGCGTAGATCCGAATCAGCCCCAGCATTTT.